This TCR beta chain was sequenced during a study of technical replicates of blood from a few donors. This CDR3 is built from 14 residues. V was clipped by 4 bases and J by 0 bases, with 11 bases between them. The V gene's germline CDR1 is SGHRS and CDR2 YFSETQ. Sequencing was performed with immunoSEQ multiplex PCR; in TCRdb, only in-frame clones are kept and a portion is missing. Of tens of thousands of clones in the sample, over 85% are singletons; the top ten hold around 2.9%. Sequencing was carried out using PBMCs. The chain couples TRBV5-1 to TRBJ2-7, with a weak D call TRBD2 (5 bases). The receptor comes from a human donor in good health. Some clones in this sample may be carry-over from other donors' samples. The CDR3 DNA follows: TGCGCCAGCAGCCCGCGGGCAGACTCCTACGAGCAGTACTTC. Translating it yields CASSPRADSYEQYF.